The present entry profiles one T cell receptor (beta chain) with its context. This entry is derived from a study of response to subunit inactivated influenza vaccine. The CDR3 loop spans 14 amino acids. CDR1 DFQATT and CDR2 SNEGSKA come from the germline V gene (reference sequence). With V trimmed by 5 bases and J by 7 bases, 9 bases remained unmatched. TCRdb called the RT-PCR reads again in MiXCR, with one record for every CDR3 protein. The top ten clones hold less than 8.5% of a sample with 600,000 to 850,000 distinct CDR3 sequences, around 15% of them seen once. This TCR derives from a man aged 50-59 years who received an inactivated influenza vaccine. This chain connects TRBV20-1 to TRBJ2-1; 9 bases match TRBD2. The starting material was PBMCs from blood, obtained 14 days before vaccination. The CDR3 loop is CSALFKTSGNEQFF. In DNA, the CDR3 is TGCAGTGCTCTTTTTAAGACTAGCGGAAATGAGCAGTTCTTC.